This T cell receptor (beta chain) was profiled in a study of CD8 T cells in Susac syndrome. With random hexamers, reverse transcription was performed on roughly 0.45 to 1 ug of RNA. TCRdb re-called the immunoSEQ multiplex PCR reads through MiXCR, storing one row per CDR3 protein. There are approximately 190,000 distinct CDR3 sequences in the sample; 95% occur only once, and around 0.1% lies in the top ten. The germline V gene has CDR1 LGHNA and CDR2 YNFKEQ. Trimming at V came to 1 base and at J to 3 bases, leaving 6 bases not matched to a gene. The CDR3 contains 16 residues. The genes are TRBV4-2 and TRBJ2-1, with 7 bases identical to TRBD2. The origin of this receptor is a human donor with Susac syndrome. What was sequenced was CD4+ T cells from PBMCs. The CDR3 bases are TGTGCCAGCAGCCAAGTAGCGGGTGGGATCTACAATGAGCAGTTCTTC. This codes for CASSQVAGGIYNEQFF.